Listed below are T cell receptor beta chains from one sample, sequenced in a study of T cells after yellow fever vaccination. MiXCR was run by TCRdb on the 5' RACE reads, yielding one entry per CDR3 protein. The sample records nearly 350,000 distinct CDR3 sequences, approximately 8% being singletons. The specimen comprised PBMCs, sampled about 41 days after the first yellow fever vaccination. The receptors were gathered from a man between 18 and 29 years old who received the YFV17D yellow fever vaccine. Each CDR3 is given with its conserved first and last residue. D genes are given only for firm matches. Clone size is not always given. Where it is, it says once, few, many or a class for expanded clones.

v_gene	abundance	j_gene	d_gene	CDR3aa	CDR3nt
TRBV7-2	.	TRBJ2-7	.	CVSSPRGSREQYF	TGTGTCAGCAGCCCACGGGGCAGCCGCGAGCAGTACTTC
TRBV29-1	.	TRBJ2-7	TRBD1	CSVDTGGTYEQYF	TGCAGCGTAGATACAGGGGGGACCTACGAGCAGTACTTC
TRBV28	few	TRBJ2-1	TRBD1	CASSLWTGGREQFF	TGTGCCAGCAGTTTATGGACAGGGGGCCGTGAGCAGTTCTTC
TRBV5-1	few	TRBJ2-1	.	CASMGGTYNEQFF	TGCGCCAGCATGGGGGGCACCTACAATGAGCAGTTCTTC
TRBV5-1	.	TRBJ2-4	TRBD2	CASSLVGTRGAGNIQYF	TGCGCCAGCAGCTTGGTAGGGACTAGAGGGGCCGGAAACATTCAGTACTTC
TRBV6-5	few	TRBJ2-2	.	CASSYPHGAGLTGELFF	TGTGCCAGCAGTTACCCTCATGGGGCGGGGTTAACCGGGGAGCTGTTTTTT
TRBV5-1	.	TRBJ2-7	TRBD1	CASSPPQGDLDEQYF	TGCGCCAGCAGCCCCCCACAGGGGGACCTGGACGAGCAGTACTTC
TRBV10-2	few	TRBJ1-1	.	CASREQDTNTEAFF	TGCGCCAGCAGGGAACAGGACACGAACACTGAAGCTTTCTTT
TRBV7-9	few	TRBJ2-4	.	CASSSLGRTRAKNIQYF	TGTGCCAGCAGCTCCCTCGGCAGGACCCGAGCCAAAAACATTCAGTACTTC
TRBV10-3	.	TRBJ2-5	.	CAISGTEGTQYF	TGTGCCATCAGTGGGACCGAGGGGACCCAGTACTTC
TRBV7-2	.	TRBJ2-3	TRBD1	CASSSTAGTGWTDTQYF	TGTGCCAGCAGCTCGACCGCGGGGACAGGGTGGACAGATACGCAGTATTTT
TRBV5-1	.	TRBJ1-1	.	CASSFDEEGENTEASF	TGCGCCAGCAGCTTCGACGAGGAGGGGGAGAACACTGAAGCTTCCTTT
TRBV7-2	few	TRBJ2-5	.	CASSLDPSSQETQYF	TGTGCCAGCAGCTTAGATCCGTCTAGTCAAGAGACCCAGTACTTC
TRBV4-2	.	TRBJ1-4	TRBD1	CASSLGTGDQNEKLFF	TGTGCCAGCAGCCTCGGGACAGGGGACCAAAATGAAAAACTGTTTTTT
TRBV7-2	few	TRBJ1-6	.	CASSADPHSPLHF	TGTGCCAGCAGCGCGGACCCACACTCACCCCTCCACTTT
TRBV5-1	.	TRBJ1-1	.	CASGRGSGVNTEAFF	TGCGCCAGCGGACGGGGTTCAGGGGTGAACACTGAAGCTTTCTTT
TRBV6-2/TRBV6-3	few	TRBJ1-2	TRBD1	CASRYAGQAENYGYTF	TGTGCCAGCAGATACGCTGGACAGGCGGAAAACTATGGCTACACCTTC
TRBV11-2	.	TRBJ1-2	.	CASSKNRVSLGYTF	TGTGCCAGCAGCAAGAACAGGGTTTCACTCGGCTACACCTTC
TRBV7-2	.	TRBJ2-5	TRBD2	CASSLVAASGQETQYF	TGTGCCAGCAGCTTAGTAGCGGCTAGCGGTCAAGAGACCCAGTACTTC
TRBV18	few	TRBJ1-1	TRBD1	CASSAGTVNTEAFF	TGTGCCAGCTCGGCGGGGACAGTGAACACTGAAGCTTTCTTT
TRBV6-5	.	TRBJ1-5	.	CASSYSSSNQPQHF	TGTGCCAGCAGTTACTCGAGTAGCAATCAGCCCCAGCATTTT
TRBV6-2/TRBV6-3	.	TRBJ2-1	.	CASKFSGRDEQFF	TGTGCCAGCAAATTCTCGGGGCGGGATGAGCAGTTCTTC
TRBV11-2	few	TRBJ2-1	.	CASSLPTRGNEQFF	TGTGCCAGCAGCTTACCAACCAGGGGCAATGAGCAGTTCTTC
TRBV11-2	few	TRBJ2-1	.	CASSLDYGSYNEQFF	TGTGCCAGCAGCTTAGATTATGGGTCTTACAATGAGCAGTTCTTC
TRBV5-1	few	TRBJ2-5	.	CASSSSVTQYF	TGCGCCAGCAGCTCGTCGGTGACCCAGTACTTC
TRBV6-5	.	TRBJ1-6	.	CASSYSGLPGDSPLHF	TGTGCCAGCAGTTACTCGGGACTCCCTGGGGATTCACCCCTCCACTTT
TRBV27	.	TRBJ2-7	.	CASSLSVASSYEQYF	TGTGCCAGCAGTTTATCGGTGGCGAGCTCCTACGAGCAGTACTTC
TRBV12-3/TRBV12-4	few	TRBJ1-1	.	CASSFGALVRSEAFF	TGTGCCAGCAGTTTTGGGGCCCTTGTGAGGTCTGAAGCTTTCTTT
TRBV20-1	many	TRBJ2-7	TRBD2	CSARGLAGPQPSYEQYF	TGCAGTGCTAGGGGACTAGCGGGACCCCAGCCTTCCTACGAGCAGTACTTC
TRBV15	many	TRBJ2-5	TRBD1	CATSSTGGWETQYF	TGTGCCACCAGCAGTACAGGGGGCTGGGAGACCCAGTACTTC